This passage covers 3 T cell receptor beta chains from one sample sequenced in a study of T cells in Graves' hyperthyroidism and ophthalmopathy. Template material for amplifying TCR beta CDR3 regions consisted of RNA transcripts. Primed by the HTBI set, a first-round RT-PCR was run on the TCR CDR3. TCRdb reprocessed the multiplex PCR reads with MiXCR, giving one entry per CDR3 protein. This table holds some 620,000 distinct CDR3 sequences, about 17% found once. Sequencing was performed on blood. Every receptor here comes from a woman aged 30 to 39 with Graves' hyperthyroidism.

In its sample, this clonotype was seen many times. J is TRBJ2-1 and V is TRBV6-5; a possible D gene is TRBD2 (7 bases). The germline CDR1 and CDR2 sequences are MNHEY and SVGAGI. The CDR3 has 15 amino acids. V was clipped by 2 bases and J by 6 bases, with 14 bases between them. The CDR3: CASSYPGGHLNEQFF. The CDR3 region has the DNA TGTGCCAGCAGTTACCCGGGGGGACACCTCAATGAGCAGTTCTTC.

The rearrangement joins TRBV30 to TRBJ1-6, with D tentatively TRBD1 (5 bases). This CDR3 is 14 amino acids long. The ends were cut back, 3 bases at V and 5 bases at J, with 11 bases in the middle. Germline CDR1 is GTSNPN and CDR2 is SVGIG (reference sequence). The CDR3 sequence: CAWSQGEDNSPLHF. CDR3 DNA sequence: TGTGCCTGGAGCCAGGGTGAGGATAATTCACCCCTCCACTTT.

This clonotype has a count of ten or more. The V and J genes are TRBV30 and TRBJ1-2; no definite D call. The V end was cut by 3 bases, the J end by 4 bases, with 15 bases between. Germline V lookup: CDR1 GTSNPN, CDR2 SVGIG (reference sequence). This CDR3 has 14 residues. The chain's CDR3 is CAWRKTDFLYGYTF. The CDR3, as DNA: TGTGCCTGGAGAAAAACTGATTTTCTCTATGGCTACACCTTC.